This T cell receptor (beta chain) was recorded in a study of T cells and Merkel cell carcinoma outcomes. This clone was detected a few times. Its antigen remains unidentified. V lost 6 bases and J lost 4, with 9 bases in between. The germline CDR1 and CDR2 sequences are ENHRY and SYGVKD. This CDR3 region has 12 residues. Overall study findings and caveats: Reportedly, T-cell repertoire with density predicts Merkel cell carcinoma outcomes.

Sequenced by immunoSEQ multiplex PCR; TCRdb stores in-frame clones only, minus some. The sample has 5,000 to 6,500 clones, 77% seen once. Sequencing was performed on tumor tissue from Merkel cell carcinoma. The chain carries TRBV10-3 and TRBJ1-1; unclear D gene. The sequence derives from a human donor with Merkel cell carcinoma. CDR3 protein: CAISLDTTEAFF. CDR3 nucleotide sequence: TGTGCCATCAGCCTGGATACCACTGAAGCTTTCTTT.